This T cell receptor (beta chain) was sequenced during a study of T cells after yellow fever vaccination. This clonotype has just a few counts. TCRdb re-called the 5' RACE reads with MiXCR, one entry per CDR3 protein. Seen here are about 330,000 distinct CDR3 sequences, over 4% observed once, and the top ten hold roughly 24%. This specimen was PBMCs, taken 5 days after the yellow fever booster vaccination. The receptor comes from a man between 18 and 29 years old who received the YFV17D yellow fever vaccine.

CDR3 bases: TGCAGCGTCGGGGGGCGGGCCTACAATGAGCAGTTCTTC. The encoded protein is CSVGGRAYNEQFF. The chain carries TRBV29-1 and TRBJ2-1; D is perhaps TRBD2 (7 bases). Germline CDR1 SQVTM, CDR2 ANQGSEA. V was clipped by 6 bases and J by 2 bases, with 11 bases between them. The CDR3 is 13 residues long.